Sequencing of this T cell receptor (beta chain) was carried out in a study of cytomegalovirus exposure and HLA in healthy donors. Findings and limits, study-wide: A later analysis linked a missense variant in DCLRE1C to the trimming of TCR beta V and J genes. Later findings reportedly placed an Asian-associated ancestry cluster below the 666-donor mean for N-insertions.

Both 60 Vbeta primers and 13 Jbeta primers went into the PCR. Clones were read by immunoSEQ multiplex PCR, and TCRdb kept only the in-frame ones, dropping some. The sample consists of around 170,000 clones, around three quarters of them appearing once. The CDR3 has 19 amino acids. V lost 0 bases, J lost 2 bases, and 11 bases stayed unmatched. Looked up from germline, CDR1 is SGDLS and CDR2 is YYNGEE. This clone has just a few counts. Its antigen is currently unknown. The receptor's source is a man aged 35-49 years in good health and CMV-seronegative. The genes are TRBV9 and TRBJ2-3, with 11 bases lining up with TRBD2. Sequencing input: PBMCs. Written as DNA, the CDR3 is TGTGCCAGCAGCGTAGCGGTGGGGGGGACTAGCGGATACACAGATACGCAGTATTTT. This translates into CASSVAVGGTSGYTDTQYF.